One sample yielded the 11 T cell receptor beta chains listed below, sequenced in a study of cytomegalovirus exposure and HLA in healthy donors (dated by TCRdb to about 2017). The library was prepared using the immunoSEQ multiplex PCR assay. A mixture of 60 forward primers for TCR Vbeta segments and 13 reverse primers for TCR Jbeta segments was used in the multiplex PCR. Held by TCRdb, this immuneACCESS table contains in-frame sequences only and omits some clones. Under half of the omission traces to an unresolved V gene where checked; the cause of the rest is unknown. This sample is represented by 99,000 or so clones; almost 70% of them were singletons. The top ten constitute around 3.5% of the sample. The material sequenced was PBMCs. The receptors here all came from a man younger than 40 in good health and CMV-seronegative.

The chain employs TRBV12-5 and TRBJ1-1; the match to TRBD1 covers 10 bases. J gave up 3 bases and V 3 bases, and 7 bases lay outside the gene matches. The germline CDR1 and CDR2 sequences are LGHNT and FRNRAP. This CDR3 has 16 residues. CDR3 DNA: TGTGCTAGTGGTTTACGACAGGGGGCGCTTGACACTGAAGCTTTCTTT. Translation: CASGLRQGALDTEAFF.

The CDR3 nucleotides read TGTGCCAGCAGTTGGGACAGGGTGACGGGGACCCAGTACTTC. Protein product: CASSWDRVTGTQYF. The gene calls are TRBV6-6 and TRBJ2-5, with TRBD1 matching over 9 bases. CDR1 is MNHNY, CDR2 SVGAGI, per germline (reference sequence). V lost 4 bases, J lost 7 bases, and 7 bases stayed unmatched. The CDR3 consists of 14 residues.

V is TRBV9 and J is TRBJ2-7; 8 bases line up with TRBD2. The CDR3 totals 17 residues. The J segment lost 3 bases and the V segment lost 0 bases, leaving 11 bases of the junction unmatched. Germline assignment: CDR1 SGDLS and CDR2 YYNGEE. The CDR3 is CASSVGPAGGFGYEQYF. CDR3 nucleotide sequence: TGTGCCAGCAGCGTAGGTCCCGCGGGAGGTTTCGGCTACGAGCAGTACTTC.

The chain's CDR3 is CASSPEGQGVGYTF. The CDR3 bases are TGTGCCAGCTCACCGGAGGGACAGGGGGTTGGCTACACCTTC. The chain joins TRBV18 to TRBJ1-2; TRBD1 aligns across 11 bases. Germline V gene data show CDR1 as KGHSH and CDR2 as LQKENI. The CDR3 consists of 14 residues. The V and J ends lost 3 bases and 7 bases, in that order; junction bases with no gene match: 4.

V and J are TRBV10-3 and TRBJ2-7; TRBD2 agrees at 10 bases. V lost 8 bases, J lost 0 bases, and 4 bases stayed unmatched. CDR1 ENHRY and CDR2 SYGVKD come from the germline V gene. The CDR3 spans 14 residues. The chain's CDR3 is CAIARLAGSYEQYF. CDR3 coding DNA: TGTGCCATCGCGAGACTAGCGGGCTCCTACGAGCAGTACTTC.

This clone was observed a few times. The sample contains more than one DNA sequence encoding this CDR3. The chain carries TRBV29-1 and TRBJ1-1; 8 nucleotides agree with TRBD1. The CDR3 runs to 12 residues. V lost 5 bases to trimming and J lost 3 bases; unmatched junction nucleotides: 2. The germline gives CDR1 SQVTM, CDR2 ANQGSEA. The CDR3 protein is CSVRTGYTEAFF. Written as DNA, the CDR3 is TGCAGCGTTCGGACAGGGTACACTGAAGCTTTCTTT.

This chain uses TRBV25-1 with TRBJ2-3; 11 positions match TRBD2. This CDR3 has 18 residues. The junction had 10 bases not matched to a gene; V was cut back by 4 bases and J by 1 base. Looked up from germline, CDR1 is MGHDK and CDR2 is SYGVNS. The CDR3 loop is CASSAPIGLAGGTDTQYF. As DNA, the CDR3 is TGTGCCAGCAGTGCCCCCATCGGACTAGCGGGTGGCACAGATACGCAGTATTTT.

The chain employs TRBV5-1 and TRBJ2-1; 9 positions match TRBD2. This CDR3 is built from 13 residues. The V gene end was trimmed by 7 bases and the J gene end by 7 bases; junction bases not matched to a gene: 6. Germline V gene lookup returns CDR1 SGHRS and CDR2 YFSETQ. The CDR3 coding sequence is TGCGCCAGCCAACAGACTAGCGGTAATGAGCAGTTCTTC. This sequence encodes CASQQTSGNEQFF.

The chain recombines TRBV5-4 with TRBJ2-1; TRBD2 might be the D (6 bases). The CDR3 sequence is 16 residues long. CDR1 and CDR2 (germline): SGHNT, YYREEE (reference sequence). V was pared by 4 bases and J by 2 bases, with 16 bases between. In DNA, the CDR3 is TGTGCCAGCAGCCCGGGACTCAGCGCCGCCTACAATGAGCAGTTCTTC. This translates into CASSPGLSAAYNEQFF.

The V and J genes are TRBV7-2 and TRBJ1-1, with 7 bases fitting TRBD1. The junction had 4 bases not matched to a gene; V was cut back by 5 bases and J by 1 base. The germline CDR1 and CDR2 sequences are SGHTA and FQGNSA. There are 14 residues in the CDR3. The CDR3 coding sequence is TGTGCCAGCAGCAGAGACAGGGCGAACACTGAAGCTTTCTTT. Encoded protein: CASSRDRANTEAFF.

The chain employs TRBV6-1 and TRBJ2-5; D is uncertain. The CDR3 loop spans 11 amino acids. Trimming cost V 4 bases and J 5 bases, with 5 bases left between them. The germline CDR1 and CDR2 sequences are MNHNS and SASEGT. The DNA of the CDR3 is TGTGCCAGCAGTGTCATGGAGACCCAGTACTTC. Amino acid sequence: CASSVMETQYF.